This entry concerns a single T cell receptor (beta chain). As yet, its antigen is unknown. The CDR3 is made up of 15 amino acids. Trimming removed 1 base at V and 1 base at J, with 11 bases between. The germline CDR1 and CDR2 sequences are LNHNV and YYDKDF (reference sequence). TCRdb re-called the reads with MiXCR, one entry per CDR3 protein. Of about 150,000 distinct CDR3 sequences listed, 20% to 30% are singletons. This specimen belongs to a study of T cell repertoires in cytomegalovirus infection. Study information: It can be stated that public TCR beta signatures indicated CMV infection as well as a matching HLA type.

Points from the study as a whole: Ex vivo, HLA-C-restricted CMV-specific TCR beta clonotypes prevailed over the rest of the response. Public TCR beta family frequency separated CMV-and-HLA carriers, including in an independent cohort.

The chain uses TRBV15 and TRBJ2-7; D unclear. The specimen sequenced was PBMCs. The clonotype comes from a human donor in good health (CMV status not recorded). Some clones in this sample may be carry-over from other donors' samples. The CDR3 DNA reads TGTGCCACCAGCAGAGGAGCGACCGATTCCTACGAGCAGTACTTC. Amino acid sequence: CATSRGATDSYEQYF.